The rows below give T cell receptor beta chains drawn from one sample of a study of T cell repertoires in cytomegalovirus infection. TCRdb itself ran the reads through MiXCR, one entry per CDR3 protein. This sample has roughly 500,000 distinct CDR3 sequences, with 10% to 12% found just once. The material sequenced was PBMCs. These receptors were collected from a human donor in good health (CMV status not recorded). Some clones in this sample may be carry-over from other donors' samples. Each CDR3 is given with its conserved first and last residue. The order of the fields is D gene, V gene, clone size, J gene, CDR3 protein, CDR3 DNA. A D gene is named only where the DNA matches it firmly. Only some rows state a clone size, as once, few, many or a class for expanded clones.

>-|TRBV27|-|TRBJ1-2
CASSLLGAGGYTF
TGTGCCAGCAGTTTGTTGGGGGCGGGTGGCTACACCTTC
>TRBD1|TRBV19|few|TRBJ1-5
CASSMTGNQPQHF
TGTGCCAGTAGTATGACAGGGAATCAGCCCCAGCATTTT
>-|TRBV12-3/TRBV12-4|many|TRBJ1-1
CASSLGIVNTEAFF
TGTGCCAGCAGTTTAGGCATTGTGAACACTGAAGCTTTCTTT
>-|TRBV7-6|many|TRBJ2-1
CASSNRDANEQFF
TGTGCCAGCAGCAACCGGGACGCCAATGAGCAGTTCTTC
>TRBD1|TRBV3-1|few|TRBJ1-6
CASSQSGGRGWNSPLHF
TGTGCCAGCAGCCAATCAGGGGGCAGGGGATGGAATTCACCCCTCCACTTT
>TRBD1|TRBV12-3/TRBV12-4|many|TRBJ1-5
CASSGQVSNQPQHF
TGTGCCAGCAGCGGACAGGTTAGCAATCAGCCCCAGCATTTT
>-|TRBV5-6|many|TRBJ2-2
CASSLISGRAGELFF
TGTGCCAGCAGCTTGATTAGCGGTCGGGCCGGGGAGCTGTTTTTT
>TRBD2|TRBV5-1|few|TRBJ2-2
CASSRGLAGGANTGELFF
TGCGCCAGCAGCCGCGGACTAGCGGGGGGCGCGAACACCGGGGAGCTGTTTTTT
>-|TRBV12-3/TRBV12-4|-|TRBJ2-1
CASSFEVEQFF
TGTGCCAGCAGTTTCGAGGTTGAGCAGTTCTTC
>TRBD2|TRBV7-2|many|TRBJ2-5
CASSLSGLAGIKTQYF
TGTGCCAGCAGCTTATCGGGACTAGCGGGAATAAAGACCCAGTACTTC
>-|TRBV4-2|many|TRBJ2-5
CASSQEPGMETQYF
TGTGCCAGCAGCCAAGAACCAGGGATGGAGACCCAGTACTTC
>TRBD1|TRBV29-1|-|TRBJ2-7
CSVSTGGHPSYEQYF
TGCAGCGTTTCTACAGGGGGCCACCCTTCCTACGAGCAGTACTTC
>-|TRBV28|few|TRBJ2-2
CASNIGRNTGELFF
TGTGCCAGCAACATAGGGAGGAACACCGGGGAGCTGTTTTTT
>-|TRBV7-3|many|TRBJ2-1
CASSLMGGSYNEQFF
TGTGCCAGCAGCTTAATGGGCGGCTCCTACAATGAGCAGTTCTTC
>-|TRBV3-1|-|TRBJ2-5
CASSQDGAQETQYF
TGTGCCAGCAGCCAAGACGGGGCCCAAGAGACCCAGTACTTC
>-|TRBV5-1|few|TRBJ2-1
CASSLGTQSYNEQFF
TGCGCCAGCAGCTTGGGTACTCAGTCCTACAATGAGCAGTTCTTC
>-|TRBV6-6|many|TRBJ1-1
CASSYEGTEAFF
TGTGCCAGCAGTTACGAGGGGACTGAAGCTTTCTTT
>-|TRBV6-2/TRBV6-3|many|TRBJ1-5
CASGYRNQPQHF
TGTGCCAGCGGATACAGGAATCAGCCCCAGCATTTT
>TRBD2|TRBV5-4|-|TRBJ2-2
CASSFWTSGRSGELFF
TGTGCCAGCAGCTTTTGGACTAGCGGGAGATCCGGGGAGCTGTTTTTT
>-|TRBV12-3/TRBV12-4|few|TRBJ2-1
CASRSDSNEQFF
TGTGCCAGCAGATCGGACAGTAATGAGCAGTTCTTC
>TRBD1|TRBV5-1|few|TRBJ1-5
CASSLGTGRSGNQPQHF
TGCGCCAGCAGCTTGGGGACAGGGAGGTCCGGCAATCAGCCCCAGCATTTT
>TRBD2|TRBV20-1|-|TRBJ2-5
CSATLTSGRETQYF
TGCAGTGCTACCTTGACTAGCGGGAGGGAGACCCAGTACTTC
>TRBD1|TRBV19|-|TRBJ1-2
CASSIRGTGYGYTF
TGTGCCAGTAGTATTCGGGGGACAGGCTATGGCTACACCTTC
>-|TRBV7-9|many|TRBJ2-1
CASSSTGTPVF
TGTGCCAGCAGCTCCACCGGGACCCCAGTCTTC
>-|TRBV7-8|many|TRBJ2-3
CASSFSPTGVTDTQYF
TGTGCCAGCAGCTTTTCCCCCACGGGAGTCACAGATACGCAGTATTTT
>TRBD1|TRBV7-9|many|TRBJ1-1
CASSSIQGARTEAFF
TGTGCCAGCAGCTCCATCCAGGGGGCGCGTACTGAAGCTTTCTTT
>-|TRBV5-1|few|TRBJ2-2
CASSLAQGHTGELFF
TGCGCCAGCAGCTTGGCGCAGGGACACACCGGGGAGCTGTTTTTT
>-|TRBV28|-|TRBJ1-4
CASSSSGRGPNEKLFF
TGTGCCAGCAGTTCCTCGGGACGCGGTCCTAATGAAAAACTGTTTTTT
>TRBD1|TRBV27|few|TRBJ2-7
CASRLRGSSYEQYF
TGTGCCAGCAGGCTCAGGGGGAGCTCCTACGAGCAGTACTTC